This T cell receptor (beta chain) was profiled in a study of Ad26.COV2.S vaccination and SARS-CoV-2 variants. The overall study: Donor got 5x10^10 or 1x10^11 viral particles of Ad26.COV2.S.

The CDR3 runs 16 residues. With 3 bases clipped from V and 10 bases from J, the junction kept 14 bases outside the gene matches. Germline V gives CDR1 SEHNR, CDR2 FQNEAQ (reference sequence). The treatment was: over 15 received Ad26.COV2.S at low or high dose, single or two shots; a few received placebo; per-sample allocation not given. Sampling occurred on day 63 after the first vaccine or placebo injection. An Ad26 vector was used to express Wuhan-strain SARS-CoV-2 spike as the vaccine. TCRdb's copy holds only in-frame clones and misses some; the assay was immunoSEQ multiplex PCR. The table records approximately 350,000 clones, about four fifths of them present only once.

The sequence derives from a person aged 18 to 59 who received the Ad26.COV2.S COVID-19 vaccine or a placebo. This specimen consisted of peripheral blood, obtained in a trial of Ad26.COV2.S vaccine versus placebo. The V gene is TRBV7-9, the J gene TRBJ2-3, with TRBD2 matching over 9 bases. CDR3 sequence (DNA): TGTGCCAGCAGCTTGCGAGTAGCGGGGGTCGGGGGATCGCAGTATTTT. This codes for CASSLRVAGVGGSQYF.